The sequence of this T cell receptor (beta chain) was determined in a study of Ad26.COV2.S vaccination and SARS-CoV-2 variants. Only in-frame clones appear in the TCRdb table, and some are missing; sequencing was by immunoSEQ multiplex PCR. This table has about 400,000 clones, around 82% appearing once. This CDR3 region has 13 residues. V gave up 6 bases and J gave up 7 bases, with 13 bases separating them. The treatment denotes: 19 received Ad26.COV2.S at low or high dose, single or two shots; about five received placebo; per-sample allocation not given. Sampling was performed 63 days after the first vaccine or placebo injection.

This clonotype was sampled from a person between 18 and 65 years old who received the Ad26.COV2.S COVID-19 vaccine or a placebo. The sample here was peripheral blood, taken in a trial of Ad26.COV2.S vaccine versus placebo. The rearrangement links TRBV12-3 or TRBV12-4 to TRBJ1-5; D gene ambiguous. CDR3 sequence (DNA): TGTGCCAGCAGCGCCGACCAGTACCAGCCCCAGCATTTT. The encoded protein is CASSADQYQPQHF.